These T cell receptor beta chains were read from a single sample in a study of response to subunit inactivated influenza vaccine. TCRdb independently ran MiXCR on the RT-PCR reads; one entry per CDR3 protein. The sample carries more than 700,000 distinct CDR3 sequences, around 21% recorded once. Sequencing used PBMCs from blood, obtained 5 days after vaccination. These receptors were obtained from a man aged 45-65 years who received an inactivated influenza vaccine. The CDR3 runs from the conserved cysteine through the conserved F or W. The order of the fields is D gene, J gene, clone size, V gene, CDR3 protein, CDR3 DNA. A D gene is named only where the DNA matches it firmly. Clone size, where shown, is once, few, many, or a class for clones that have expanded.

d_gene: NA; j_gene: TRBJ2-1; abundance: few; v_gene: TRBV4-3; CDR3aa: CASSQEPLDNEQFF; CDR3nt: TGCGCCAGCAGCCAGGAACCCCTAGACAATGAGCAGTTCTTC
d_gene: NA; j_gene: TRBJ2-1; abundance: many; v_gene: TRBV9; CDR3aa: CASSVDYNEQFF; CDR3nt: TGTGCCAGCAGCGTAGATTACAATGAGCAGTTCTTC
d_gene: NA; j_gene: TRBJ1-6; abundance: many; v_gene: TRBV20-1; CDR3aa: CSARPADWDNSPLHF; CDR3nt: TGCAGTGCTAGACCGGCGGACTGGGATAATTCACCCCTCCACTTT
d_gene: NA; j_gene: TRBJ2-7; abundance: NA; v_gene: TRBV14; CDR3aa: CASGTAGSYEQYF; CDR3nt: TGTGCCAGCGGGACTGCAGGTTCCTACGAGCAGTACTTC
d_gene: NA; j_gene: TRBJ2-3; abundance: NA; v_gene: TRBV11-3; CDR3aa: CASSLVVGGLKQKFLGTDTQYF; CDR3nt: TGTGCCAGCAGCTTAGTAGTGGGGGGACTCAAGCAAAAGTTCCTAGGCACAGATACGCAGTATTTT
d_gene: TRBD2; j_gene: TRBJ2-4; abundance: many; v_gene: TRBV7-2; CDR3aa: CASSTGLAANIQYF; CDR3nt: TGTGCCAGCAGCACGGGACTAGCGGCAAACATTCAGTACTTC
d_gene: TRBD1; j_gene: TRBJ2-1; abundance: few; v_gene: TRBV7-3; CDR3aa: CASSLTRTGQSNEQFF; CDR3nt: TGTGCCAGCAGCTTAACGAGGACAGGGCAATCCAATGAGCAGTTCTTC
d_gene: NA; j_gene: TRBJ1-3; abundance: NA; v_gene: TRBV3-1; CDR3aa: CASSQGGNTIYF; CDR3nt: TGTGCCAGCAGCCAAGGGGGAAACACCATATATTTT
d_gene: NA; j_gene: TRBJ2-5; abundance: few; v_gene: TRBV10-3; CDR3aa: CAGGSQETQYF; CDR3nt: TGTGCCGGAGGTTCTCAAGAGACCCAGTACTTC
d_gene: NA; j_gene: TRBJ1-3; abundance: NA; v_gene: TRBV7-6; CDR3aa: CATRDEETHGNTIYF; CDR3nt: TGTGCCACCAGAGATGAGGAGACGCATGGAAACACCATATATTTT
d_gene: NA; j_gene: TRBJ1-3; abundance: NA; v_gene: TRBV7-9; CDR3aa: CASSLQGISGNTIYF; CDR3nt: TGTGCCAGCAGCTTACAGGGCATCTCTGGAAACACCATATATTTT
d_gene: NA; j_gene: TRBJ2-7; abundance: NA; v_gene: TRBV20-1; CDR3aa: CSAGKSGLSSYEQYF; CDR3nt: TGCAGTGCTGGGAAAAGCGGACTTAGCTCCTACGAGCAGTACTTC
d_gene: NA; j_gene: TRBJ2-1; abundance: few; v_gene: TRBV9; CDR3aa: CASSKGTAYNEQFF; CDR3nt: TGTGCCAGCAGCAAAGGAACGGCCTACAATGAGCAGTTCTTC
d_gene: NA; j_gene: TRBJ2-7; abundance: NA; v_gene: TRBV2; CDR3aa: CASSGGLEQYF; CDR3nt: TGTGCCAGCAGTGGGGGGCTCGAGCAGTACTTC
d_gene: NA; j_gene: TRBJ2-3; abundance: once; v_gene: TRBV5-1; CDR3aa: CASSLAGAEISYTQYF; CDR3nt: TGCGCCAGCAGCTTGGCGGGGGCTGAAATCTCATATACGCAGTATTTT
d_gene: TRBD1; j_gene: TRBJ2-3; abundance: few; v_gene: TRBV24-1; CDR3aa: CATSDADRVSTDTQYF; CDR3nt: TGTGCCACCAGTGACGCGGACAGGGTCAGCACAGATACGCAGTATTTT
d_gene: TRBD2; j_gene: TRBJ2-7; abundance: few; v_gene: TRBV20-1; CDR3aa: CSARDSSGGVYEQYF; CDR3nt: TGCAGTGCTAGAGATTCCAGCGGGGGGGTATACGAGCAGTACTTC
d_gene: NA; j_gene: TRBJ1-3; abundance: few; v_gene: TRBV12-3/TRBV12-4; CDR3aa: CASSSYGNTIYF; CDR3nt: TGTGCCAGCAGTTCCTATGGGAACACCATATATTTT
d_gene: NA; j_gene: TRBJ2-7; abundance: NA; v_gene: TRBV5-1; CDR3aa: CASSLGPGYSYEQYF; CDR3nt: TGCGCCAGCAGCTTGGGCCCAGGCTACTCCTACGAGCAGTACTTC
d_gene: TRBD1; j_gene: TRBJ2-5; abundance: few; v_gene: TRBV2; CDR3aa: CASSSGTEDQETQYF; CDR3nt: TGTGCCAGCAGTTCTGGGACAGAAGACCAAGAGACCCAGTACTTC
d_gene: TRBD2; j_gene: TRBJ2-1; abundance: NA; v_gene: TRBV7-2; CDR3aa: CASSLGLSGRGDNEQFF; CDR3nt: TGTGCCAGCAGCTTAGGGCTTAGCGGGAGAGGGGACAATGAGCAGTTCTTC
d_gene: NA; j_gene: TRBJ2-2; abundance: few; v_gene: TRBV24-1; CDR3aa: CATSDPGGRDTGELFF; CDR3nt: TGTGCCACCAGTGACCCCGGGGGGCGTGACACCGGGGAGCTGTTTTTT